This TCR beta chain was captured by sequencing in a study of blood T cell repertoires in COVID-19. CDR1 and CDR2 (germline): ENHRY, SYGVKD. J was trimmed by 2 bases and V by 3 bases; bases with no gene match: 6. The CDR3 loop spans 15 amino acids. Only in-frame clones appear in the TCRdb table, and some are missing; sequencing was by immunoSEQ multiplex PCR. In the table there are over 250,000 clones, around nine tenths of which are singletons. Those enrolled in Seattle joined during active infection and were followed longitudinally afterward. The receptor comes from a woman aged 70-85 years with COVID-19, enrolled during active disease. The V gene is TRBV10-3, the J gene TRBJ2-7, with 8 bases identical to TRBD1. Input material: peripheral blood. This CDR3 reads CAISDPGQATYEQYF. CDR3 bases: TGTGCCATCAGTGACCCGGGACAGGCCACCTACGAGCAGTACTTC.